A single sample gave rise to the 28 T cell receptor beta chains below, sequenced in a study of shared clonotypes between healthy human individuals (dated by TCRdb to 2018 to 2021). Libraries were prepared through the immunoSEQ multiplex PCR assay. Imported from immuneACCESS, the table was reduced by TCRdb to in-frame sequences with V and J called. These copies leave out some clones; in studies compared against another copy, an unresolved V gene accounts for under half, and the cause of the remainder is not known. Here the sample has 730,000 or so clones; 60% to 80% occur a single time. The ten largest clones capture roughly 1.8% of the sample. Source material: memory CD4+ T cells sorted from blood. The cell subset or site label, as the study defines it: CD45RA-negative fraction. These receptors all stem from a woman aged 25-40 years in good health.

The chain recombines TRBV28 with TRBJ1-4; perhaps TRBD1 as D (6 bases). Trimming stripped 5 bases from V and 6 bases from J, with 13 bases between. From germline, CDR1 is MDHEN and CDR2 SYDVKM. The CDR3 is 14 residues long. The DNA of the CDR3 is TGTGCCAGCAGTGGGGGGGGGCAGTATGAAAAACTGTTTTTT. Protein product: CASSGGGQYEKLFF.

This clone is a singleton in its sample. The chain couples TRBV19 to TRBJ2-7, with TRBD2 identical over 9 bases. J was trimmed by 3 bases and V by 3 bases; bases with no gene match: 6. Germline-derived CDR1 and CDR2 are LNHDA and SQIVND (reference sequence). The CDR3 loop spans 15 amino acids. The DNA of the CDR3 is TGTGCCAGTAGTATCCTCCTAGCGGGAATCTACGAGCAGTACTTC. Translated, it gives CASSILLAGIYEQYF.

This chain uses TRBV29-1 with TRBJ2-3; 9 nucleotides line up with TRBD1. V lost 0 bases to trimming and J lost 4 bases; unmatched junction nucleotides: 11. From germline, CDR1 is SQVTM and CDR2 ANQGSEA. There are 17 residues in the CDR3. For the CDR3, the DNA is TGCAGCGTTGAAGAGGCGATACCACAGGGGGCCCCAGATACGCAGTATTTT. Translation gives CSVEEAIPQGAPDTQYF.

The chain couples TRBV19 to TRBJ2-1, with 7 bases fitting TRBD1. This CDR3 contains 15 residues. Unmatched junction bases numbered 11, after V lost 7 bases and J lost 5 bases. Per the germline V gene, CDR1 is LNHDA and CDR2 is SQIVND (reference sequence). This CDR3 reads CASKTRAGGNNEQFF. The CDR3, as DNA: TGTGCCAGTAAAACTCGGGCAGGGGGTAACAATGAGCAGTTCTTC. The full variable domain, rest sourced from reference TRBV19 and TRBJ2-1, is DGGITQSPKYLFRKEGQNVTLSCEQNLNHDAMYWYRQDPGQGLRLIYYSQIVNDFQKGDIAEGYSVSREKKESFPLTVTSAQKNPTAFYLCASKTRAGGNNEQFFGPGTRLTVL.

This chain joins TRBV5-1 and TRBJ2-7, with a weak D call TRBD2 (6 bases). Germline lookup yields CDR1 SGHRS and CDR2 YFSETQ. The CDR3 is 14 residues long. Trimming shortened V by 2 bases and J by 3 bases, and 12 bases separated the two germline ends. The CDR3 spells CASSFGEDHYEQYF. Written as DNA, the CDR3 is TGCGCCAGCAGCTTCGGGGAGGACCACTACGAGCAGTACTTC.

This chain links TRBV28 with TRBJ1-3; D is undetermined. Germline V gene sequence: CDR1 MDHEN, CDR2 SYDVKM. Trimming shortened V by 4 bases and J by 0 bases, and 7 bases separated the two germline ends. The CDR3 runs 14 residues. This CDR3 reads CASSSGHSGNTIYF. The CDR3 nucleotides are TGTGCCAGCAGTTCGGGTCACTCTGGAAACACCATATATTTT. Together with reference TRBV28 and TRBJ1-3, the CDR3 gives the full variable domain: DVKVTQSSRYLVKRTGEKVFLECVQDMDHENMFWYRQDPGLGLRLIYFSYDVKMKEKGDIPEGYSVSREKKERFSLILESASTNQTSMYLCASSSGHSGNTIYFGEGSWLTVV.

V is TRBV9 and J is TRBJ2-3; D not certain. The germline V and J ends were trimmed by 0 bases and 1 base, with 9 bases remaining between them. The CDR3 runs 15 residues. Per germline, CDR1 SGDLS and CDR2 YYNGEE. Written as DNA, the CDR3 is TGTGCCAGCAGCGTAGCAAAGCATCGCACAGATACGCAGTATTTT. Protein: CASSVAKHRTDTQYF. Full variable domain (outside the CDR3, taken from reference TRBV9 and TRBJ2-3): DSGVTQTPKHLITATGQRVTLRCSPRSGDLSVYWYQQSLDQGLQFLIQYYNGEERAKGNILERFSAQQFPDLHSELNLSSLELGDSALYFCASSVAKHRTDTQYFGPGTRLTVL.

The genes are TRBV28 and TRBJ2-7; D unclear. This CDR3 is built from 15 residues. Trimming pared 5 bases from V and 5 bases from J, leaving 19 bases between. Germline lookup yields CDR1 MDHEN and CDR2 SYDVKM. CDR3 DNA sequence: TGTGCCAGCAGTATCCTCCGGTCCTCCCCCGACGAGCAGTACTTC. Its translation is CASSILRSSPDEQYF.

This chain links TRBV23-1 with TRBJ1-6; no firm D call. Being an ORF, TRBV23-1 has a function that is uncertain. V was pared by 9 bases and J by 0 bases, with 15 bases between. The CDR3 consists of 16 residues. The CDR3 bases are TGCGCCAGGCCTAGGCCCAGAAGCTCCTATAATTCACCCCTCCACTTT. Protein: CARPRPRSSYNSPLHF.

The gene calls are TRBV5-1 and TRBJ2-1; 8 bases map to TRBD2. V dropped 4 bases and J dropped 2; count of bases not matched to a gene: 5. CDR1 and CDR2 (germline): SGHRS, YFSETQ. The CDR3 has 15 residues. The CDR3: CASSPGTSPYNEQFF. CDR3 DNA: TGCGCCAGCAGCCCCGGGACTAGTCCCTACAATGAGCAGTTCTTC.

The V and J genes are TRBV28 and TRBJ2-2; perhaps TRBD2 as D (5 bases). Germline CDR1 and CDR2: MDHEN and SYDVKM. The CDR3 loop spans 15 amino acids. With 3 bases removed from V and 2 bases from J, the gap between germline ends came to 10 bases. The CDR3 loop is CASSFQGLNTGELFF. CDR3 DNA: TGTGCCAGCAGTTTCCAAGGACTTAACACCGGGGAGCTGTTTTTT. Full variable domain (remainder filled in from reference TRBV28 and TRBJ2-2): DVKVTQSSRYLVKRTGEKVFLECVQDMDHENMFWYRQDPGLGLRLIYFSYDVKMKEKGDIPEGYSVSREKKERFSLILESASTNQTSMYLCASSFQGLNTGELFFGEGSRLTVL.

Ten or more counts support this clone. The same CDR3 arises from other DNA sequences in this sample as well. The rearrangement joins TRBV5-5 to TRBJ1-1; no clear D gene. CDR3 length: 13 residues. Germline V gene lookup returns CDR1 SGHKS and CDR2 YYEKEE (reference sequence). V was cut by 2 bases and J by 1 base, with 6 bases left in between. CDR3 sequence reads: CASSFLPNTEAFF. CDR3 coding DNA: TGTGCCAGCAGCTTTTTGCCGAACACTGAAGCTTTCTTT.

This sequence joins TRBV7-9 and TRBJ1-2; D is unresolved. The germline V gene encodes CDR1 SEHNR and CDR2 FQNEAQ (reference sequence). The CDR3 is made up of 16 amino acids. The V gene lost 4 bases and the J gene lost 4 bases, with 19 bases spanning the gap. In DNA form, the CDR3 reads TGTGCCAGCAGCTCCTCAACCCATGGAAAGACCTATGGCTACACCTTC. Protein sequence: CASSSSTHGKTYGYTF. Full variable domain (missing parts from reference TRBV7-9 and TRBJ1-2): DTGVSQNPRHKITKRGQNVTFRCDPISEHNRLYWYRQTLGQGPEFLTYFQNEAQLEKSRLLSDRFSAERPKGSFSTLEIQRTEQGDSAMYLCASSSSTHGKTYGYTFGSGTRLTVV.

The chain employs TRBV5-6 and TRBJ2-7; 11 bases align to TRBD1. The CDR3 has 14 amino acids. Looked up from germline, CDR1 is SGHDT and CDR2 is YYEEEE. J was trimmed by 3 bases and V by 4 bases; bases with no gene match: 3. In DNA form, the CDR3 reads TGTGCCAGCAGCCCGGGGACAGGGGGCTACGAGCAGTACTTC. It specifies CASSPGTGGYEQYF.

The V gene is TRBV6-1, the J gene TRBJ2-7, with 10 positions matching TRBD2. The junction had 4 bases not matched to a gene; V was cut back by 3 bases and J by 2 bases. Germline lookup yields CDR1 MNHNS and CDR2 SASEGT. The CDR3 spans 15 residues. Here the CDR3 reads CASSEPSGSPYEQYF. CDR3 DNA: TGTGCCAGCAGTGAGCCTAGCGGGAGTCCCTACGAGCAGTACTTC.

The rearrangement links TRBV7-6 to TRBJ2-5; 12 bases map to TRBD2. The germline V gene has CDR1 SGHVS and CDR2 FNYEAQ. CDR3 length: 15 amino acids. The trim removed 3 bases at V and 4 bases at J, leaving 3 bases unmatched. The CDR3 nucleotides read TGTGCCAGCAGCTTTAGGACTAGCGGGATAGAGACCCAGTACTTC. This sequence encodes CASSFRTSGIETQYF.

In its sample, this clone was seen a few times. V is TRBV5-1 and J is TRBJ2-3, with D hard to call. The germline CDR1 and CDR2 sequences are SGHRS and YFSETQ. V lost 0 bases to trimming and J lost 1 base, with 12 bases between them. The CDR3 has 16 amino acids. The CDR3 sequence is CASSLELAAGTDTQYF. DNA for the CDR3: TGCGCCAGCAGCTTGGAACTCGCGGCGGGCACAGATACGCAGTATTTT. The full variable domain, completed using reference TRBV5-1 and TRBJ2-3, is KAGVTQTPRYLIKTRGQQVTLSCSPISGHRSVSWYQQTPGQGLQFLFEYFSETQRNKGNFPGRFSGRQFSNSRSEMNVSTLELGDSALYLCASSLELAAGTDTQYFGPGTRLTVL.

The rearrangement joins TRBV25-1 to TRBJ2-2; 8 positions agree with TRBD2. This CDR3 has 15 residues. V lost 8 bases, J lost 4 bases, and 9 bases stayed unmatched. Germline V CDR1 and CDR2: MGHDK, SYGVNS. CDR3 sequence reads: CASVTGTRGTGELFF. The DNA for the CDR3 is TGTGCCAGCGTGACCGGGACTAGGGGCACCGGGGAGCTGTTTTTT.

The V gene is TRBV6-6, the J gene TRBJ1-2; D gene uncertain. V was cut by 7 bases and J by 8 bases, with 17 bases left in between. The CDR3 length is 13 residues. CDR1 MNHNY and CDR2 SVGAGI come from the germline V gene (reference sequence). The CDR3 protein is CASTHEAGRGYTF. The CDR3 DNA reads TGTGCCAGCACCCACGAGGCTGGGAGAGGCTACACCTTC.

V gene TRBV6-1 combines with J gene TRBJ2-3; 8 positions match TRBD2. CDR1 MNHNS and CDR2 SASEGT come from the germline V gene. Germline trimming cut 2 bases from V and 5 bases from J; bases unmatched to any gene: 6. This CDR3 has 15 amino acids. The CDR3 region is CASSERSGRGDTQYF. Here the CDR3 DNA reads TGTGCCAGCAGTGAAAGGAGCGGGAGAGGAGATACGCAGTATTTT.

The chain links TRBV21-1 to TRBJ1-2. TRBV21-1 is noted as a pseudogene. The CDR3 loop spans 17 amino acids. The CDR3 DNA sequence: TGTGCCAGCAGCAAAGGCGGGAGGACCGGGGGTATTAGGGGCTACACCTTC. The encoded protein is CASSKGGRTGGIRGYTF.

To note about this clone: One base away lies a much larger clone, so this may be a sequencing read error. Other DNA sequences in this sample translate to the same CDR3. The CDR3 sequence: CASSFQRDSYEQYF. CDR3 nucleotides: TGTGCCAGCAGCTTTCAAAGAGACTCCTACGAGCAGTACTTC. The rearrangement joins TRBV7-2 to TRBJ2-7; D is ambiguous. Trimming pared 3 bases from V and 0 bases from J, leaving 9 bases between. Germline V gene lookup returns CDR1 SGHTA and CDR2 FQGNSA. This CDR3 spans 14 amino acids.

This clone has only a few counts. The chain links TRBV6-1 to TRBJ1-3; a possible D gene is TRBD1 (5 bases). Trimming took off 6 bases at V and 4 bases at J, with 13 bases between the two ends. In germline, CDR1 is MNHNS, CDR2 SASEGT. This CDR3 spans 14 amino acids. The CDR3, as DNA: TGTGCCAGCAGGGGGACTTTTTGGGGAAACACCATATATTTT. Protein sequence: CASRGTFWGNTIYF.

This clone turned up a few times. The chain joins TRBV28 to TRBJ1-1; D might be TRBD1 (5 bases). Germline CDR1 and CDR2: MDHEN and SYDVKM. V was cut by 7 bases and J by 7 bases, with 13 bases left in between. The length of the CDR3 is 12 residues. Here the CDR3 DNA reads TGTGCCAGCACCCGTTTTAGGGGTGAAGCTTTCTTT. Residues: CASTRFRGEAFF.

This chain links TRBV28 with TRBJ2-6; D is ambiguous. Germline loops: CDR1 MDHEN, CDR2 SYDVKM. V was clipped by 6 bases and J by 0 bases, with 9 bases between them. The CDR3 runs to 15 residues. This chain's CDR3 is CASSEQVSGANVLTF. Written as DNA, the CDR3 is TGTGCCAGCAGCGAACAAGTCTCTGGGGCCAACGTCCTGACTTTC. The whole variable domain, remainder taken from reference TRBV28 and TRBJ2-6, is DVKVTQSSRYLVKRTGEKVFLECVQDMDHENMFWYRQDPGLGLRLIYFSYDVKMKEKGDIPEGYSVSREKKERFSLILESASTNQTSMYLCASSEQVSGANVLTFGAGSRLTVL.

The chain combines TRBV6-5 with TRBJ1-2; D uncertain. V was shortened by 5 bases and J by 7 bases, with 11 bases between the two germline ends. The length of the CDR3 is 12 residues. In germline, CDR1 is MNHEY, CDR2 SVGAGI. CDR3 region: CASSPITGGYTF. CDR3 sequence (DNA): TGTGCCAGCAGTCCCATTACTGGTGGCTACACCTTC.

This clone has more than one count but fewer than ten. This rearrangement joins TRBV19 to TRBJ1-5; no clear D. Trimming stripped 4 bases from V and 9 bases from J, with 7 bases between. The germline CDR1 and CDR2 sequences are LNHDA and SQIVND (reference sequence). The CDR3 loop spans 11 amino acids. DNA of the CDR3: TGTGCCAGTAGTAGGCGGGGGCCCCAGCATTTT. Its protein product is CASSRRGPQHF.

The chain is built from TRBV19 and TRBJ1-6; 9 nucleotides line up with TRBD1. From germline, CDR1 is LNHDA and CDR2 SQIVND (reference sequence). V shed 6 bases and J 8 bases; nucleotides not matched to a gene: 5. The CDR3 contains 14 residues. The CDR3 coding sequence is TGTGCCAGTAGCGCCCGGGACAGGGATTCACCCCTCCACTTT. Amino acids: CASSARDRDSPLHF.